This TCR beta chain was captured by sequencing in a study of cytomegalovirus exposure and HLA in healthy donors. The overall study: Prior work identified around 120 million unique TCR beta sequences in 190 million or so T cells. Among 350 to 500 genotyped donors, about 83% fell in the Caucasian-associated ancestry cluster. General study findings and limits: CMV antigen specificity was confirmed in vitro for three CMV-associated chains. A later analysis linked a missense DCLRE1C variant to TCR beta V- and J-gene trimming.

Comment on this clone: Its antigen is as yet unknown.

PCR used 60 Vbeta primers and 13 Jbeta primers. TCRdb's table, derived via immunoSEQ multiplex PCR, lists solely in-frame clones and lacks some. Of some 150,000 clones in the sample, almost 80% were seen once. Sequencing input: PBMCs. The TCR sequence derives from a male donor in good health and CMV-seronegative.

In DNA form, the CDR3 reads TGTGCCAGCAGCCAAGATGTGGGACAGGGGTGGAGTGAGCAGTTCTTC. It yields the protein CASSQDVGQGWSEQFF. J is TRBJ2-1 and V is TRBV14; 10 positions match TRBD1. Losses at the gene ends were 0 bases for V and 9 bases for J; bases not matched to a gene: 8. The germline V gene has CDR1 SGHDN and CDR2 FVKESK. The CDR3 is made up of 16 amino acids.